The entry below gives a single T cell receptor beta chain sequence along with its context. Its target is unknown. RNA was extracted with the RNeasy kit, and a quantity of about 0.45 to 1 ug was reverse transcribed using random hexamers. Amplification of TCR beta CDR3 across 54 Vbeta and 13 Jbeta was performed with immunoSEQ multiplex PCR. TCRdb processed the immunoSEQ multiplex PCR reads anew with MiXCR; each CDR3 protein has one entry. The repertoire has under 200,000 distinct CDR3 sequences, roughly 95% of them found once; the top ten carry about 0.16%. Germline CDR1 reads SGDLS; CDR2 reads YYNGEE. This CDR3 is 17 amino acids long. The V end lost 4 bases, the J end lost 2 bases, and 20 bases lay between the germline ends. Sequencing of TCR beta was performed on blood CD8+ and CD4+ T cells. The entry originates in a study of CD8 T cells in Susac syndrome. Regarding the study as a whole: The authors acknowledged that the study's TCR sequencing and HLA analysis involved relatively few individuals.

V usage is TRBV9 and J usage is TRBJ2-3, with a tentative D call TRBD2 (6 bases). Material: CD8+ T cells from PBMCs. This receptor was taken from a human donor with multiple sclerosis. The DNA of the CDR3 is TGTGCCAGCAGCACCCGGCGGGACCACCCAGTCACAGATACGCAGTATTTT. It is translated as CASSTRRDHPVTDTQYF.